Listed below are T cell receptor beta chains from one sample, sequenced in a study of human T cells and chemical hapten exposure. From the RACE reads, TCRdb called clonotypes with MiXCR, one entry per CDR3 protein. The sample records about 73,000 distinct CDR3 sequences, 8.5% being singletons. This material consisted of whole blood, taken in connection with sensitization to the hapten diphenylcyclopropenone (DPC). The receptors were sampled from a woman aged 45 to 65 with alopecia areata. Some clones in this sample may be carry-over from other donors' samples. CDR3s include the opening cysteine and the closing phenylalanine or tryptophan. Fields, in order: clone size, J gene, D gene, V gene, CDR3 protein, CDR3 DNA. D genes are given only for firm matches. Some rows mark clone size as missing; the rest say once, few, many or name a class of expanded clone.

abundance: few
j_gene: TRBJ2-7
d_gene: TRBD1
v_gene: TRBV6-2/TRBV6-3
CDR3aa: CASSYKPGQGVSYEQYF
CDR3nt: TGTGCCAGCAGTTACAAGCCCGGACAGGGGGTTTCCTACGAGCAGTACTTC

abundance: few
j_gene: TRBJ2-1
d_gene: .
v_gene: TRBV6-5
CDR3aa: CASSYGGNEQFF
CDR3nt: TGTGCCAGCAGTTACGGAGGTAATGAGCAGTTCTTC

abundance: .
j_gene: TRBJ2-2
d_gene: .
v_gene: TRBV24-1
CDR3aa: CATSDSALNTGELFF
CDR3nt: TGTGCCACCAGTGATTCCGCCCTCAACACCGGGGAGCTGTTTTTT

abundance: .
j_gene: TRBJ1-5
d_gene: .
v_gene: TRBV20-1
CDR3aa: CSAQPPGFQLSSNQPQHF
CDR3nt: TGCAGTGCTCAACCCCCGGGGTTTCAGTTGAGTAGCAATCAGCCCCAGCATTTT

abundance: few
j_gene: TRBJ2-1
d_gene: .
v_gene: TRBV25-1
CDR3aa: CASSETAGVPFEQFF
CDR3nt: TGTGCCAGCAGTGAGACGGCAGGCGTTCCGTTTGAGCAGTTCTTC

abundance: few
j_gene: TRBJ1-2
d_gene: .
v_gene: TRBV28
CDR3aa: CASSTAQGYYGYTF
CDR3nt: TGTGCCAGCAGTACTGCACAGGGCTACTATGGCTACACCTTC

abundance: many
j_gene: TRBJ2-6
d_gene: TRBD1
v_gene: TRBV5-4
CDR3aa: CASSSWTGSGANVLTF
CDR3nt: TGTGCCAGCAGCTCCTGGACAGGATCTGGGGCCAACGTCCTGACTTTC

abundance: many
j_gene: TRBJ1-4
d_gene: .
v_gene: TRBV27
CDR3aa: CASSREGRDEKLFF
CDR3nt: TGTGCCAGCAGTAGGGAGGGGCGAGATGAAAAACTGTTTTTT

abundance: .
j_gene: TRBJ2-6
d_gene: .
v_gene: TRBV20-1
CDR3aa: CSARDGGAGANVLTF
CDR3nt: TGCAGTGCTAGAGATGGGGGAGCCGGGGCCAACGTCCTGACTTTC

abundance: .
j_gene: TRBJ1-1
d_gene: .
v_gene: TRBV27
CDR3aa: CASSPQGGAGTEAFF
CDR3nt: TGTGCCAGCAGTCCCCAGGGTGGGGCGGGGACTGAAGCTTTCTTT

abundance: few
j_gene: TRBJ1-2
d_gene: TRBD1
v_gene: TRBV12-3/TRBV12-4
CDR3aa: CASNGQATFYTF
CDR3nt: TGTGCCAGCAACGGACAGGCGACCTTTTACACCTTC

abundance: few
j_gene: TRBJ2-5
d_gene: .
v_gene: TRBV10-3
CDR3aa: CAISASSETQYF
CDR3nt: TGTGCCATCAGTGCCTCTTCAGAGACCCAGTACTTC

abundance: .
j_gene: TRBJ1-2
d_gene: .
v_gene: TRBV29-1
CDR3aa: CSVGESRESGYTF
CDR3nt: TGCAGCGTCGGGGAGTCCAGGGAGTCTGGCTACACCTTC

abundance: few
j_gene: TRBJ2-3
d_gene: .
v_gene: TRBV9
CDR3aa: CASSGEGADTQYF
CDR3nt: TGTGCCAGCAGCGGGGAGGGGGCAGATACGCAGTATTTT

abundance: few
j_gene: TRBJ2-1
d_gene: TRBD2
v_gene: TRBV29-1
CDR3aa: CSATGGEQFF
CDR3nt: TGCAGCGCAACGGGGGGTGAGCAGTTCTTC

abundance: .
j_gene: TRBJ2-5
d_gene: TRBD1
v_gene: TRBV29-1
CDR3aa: CSVYRGFETQYF
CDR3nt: TGCAGCGTCTACAGGGGTTTTGAGACCCAGTACTTC

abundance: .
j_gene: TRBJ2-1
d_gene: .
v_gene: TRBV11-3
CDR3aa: CASSIGVGSYNEQFF
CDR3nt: TGTGCCAGCAGCATCGGGGTTGGCTCCTACAATGAGCAGTTCTTC

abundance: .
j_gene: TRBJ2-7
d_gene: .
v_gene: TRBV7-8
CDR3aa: CASSSFARSSEQYF
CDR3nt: TGTGCCAGCAGCTCCTTTGCCCGGTCTAGCGAGCAGTACTTC

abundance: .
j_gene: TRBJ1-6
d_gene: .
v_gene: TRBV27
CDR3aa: CASSLGNTGRSPLHF
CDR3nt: TGTGCCAGCAGTTTAGGGAACACCGGCCGGTCACCCCTCCACTTT

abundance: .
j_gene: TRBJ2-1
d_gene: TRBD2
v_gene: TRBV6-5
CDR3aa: CASSYVSSGNEQFF
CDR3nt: TGTGCCAGCAGTTACGTGTCTAGCGGCAATGAGCAGTTCTTC

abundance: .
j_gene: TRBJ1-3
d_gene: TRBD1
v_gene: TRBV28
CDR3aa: CASSLTGGSGNTIYF
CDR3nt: TGTGCCAGCAGTTTGACAGGGGGCTCTGGAAACACCATATATTTT

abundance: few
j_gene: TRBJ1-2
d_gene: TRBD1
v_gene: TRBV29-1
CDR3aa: CSVEWQGGWGYTF
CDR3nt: TGCAGCGTTGAATGGCAGGGGGGTTGGGGCTACACCTTC

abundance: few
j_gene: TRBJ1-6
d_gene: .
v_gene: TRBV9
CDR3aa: CASSAAGQGSPLHF
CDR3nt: TGTGCCAGCAGCGCCGCAGGGCAGGGGTCACCCCTCCACTTT

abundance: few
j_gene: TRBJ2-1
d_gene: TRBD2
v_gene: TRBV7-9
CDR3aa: CASSLTGTTYNEQFF
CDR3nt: TGTGCCAGCAGCCTAACCGGGACTACCTACAATGAGCAGTTCTTC

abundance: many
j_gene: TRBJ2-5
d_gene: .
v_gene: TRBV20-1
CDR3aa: CSTVTATETQYF
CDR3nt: TGCAGTACCGTGACAGCGACAGAGACCCAGTACTTC

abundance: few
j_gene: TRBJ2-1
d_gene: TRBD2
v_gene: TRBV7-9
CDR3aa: CASSLVRAGGQQFF
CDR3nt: TGTGCCAGCAGCTTAGTGCGAGCGGGGGGTCAGCAGTTCTTC

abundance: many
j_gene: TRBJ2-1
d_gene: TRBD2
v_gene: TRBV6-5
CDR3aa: CASRGLAENNEQFF
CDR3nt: TGTGCCAGCAGGGGACTAGCGGAAAACAATGAGCAGTTCTTC

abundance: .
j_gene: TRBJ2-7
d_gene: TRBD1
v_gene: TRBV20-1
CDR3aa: CSAPLARTGGYEQYF
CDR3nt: TGCAGCGCACCCTTAGCTCGGACAGGGGGATACGAGCAGTACTTC

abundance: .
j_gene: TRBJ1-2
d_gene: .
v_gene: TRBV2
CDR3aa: CASFRGRNYGYTF
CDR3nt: TGTGCCAGCTTCAGGGGTCGGAACTATGGCTACACCTTC

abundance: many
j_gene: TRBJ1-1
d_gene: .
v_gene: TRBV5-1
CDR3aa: CASSPSQGWDTEAFF
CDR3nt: TGCGCCAGCAGCCCCTCCCAGGGATGGGACACTGAAGCTTTCTTT

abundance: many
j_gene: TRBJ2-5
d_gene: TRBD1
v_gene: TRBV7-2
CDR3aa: CASSWGTGVQETQYF
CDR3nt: TGTGCCAGCAGCTGGGGGACAGGAGTTCAAGAGACCCAGTACTTC

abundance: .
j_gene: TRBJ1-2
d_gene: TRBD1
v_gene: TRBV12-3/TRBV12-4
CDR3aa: CASSRGTGDGYTF
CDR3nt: TGTGCCAGCAGTCGGGGGACAGGAGATGGCTACACCTTC

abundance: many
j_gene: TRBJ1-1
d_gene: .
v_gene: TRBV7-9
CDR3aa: CASLPGRLPNTEAFF
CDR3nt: TGTGCCAGTCTTCCGGGGAGGCTGCCGAACACTGAAGCTTTCTTT

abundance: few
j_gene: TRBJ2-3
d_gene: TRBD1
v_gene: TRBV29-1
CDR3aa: CSVEDWTGAHADTQYF
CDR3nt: TGCAGCGTTGAAGATTGGACAGGGGCTCATGCAGATACGCAGTATTTT

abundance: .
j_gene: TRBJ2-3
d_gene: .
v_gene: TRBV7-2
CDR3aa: CASSLGGLGTDTQYF
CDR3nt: TGTGCCAGCAGCTTAGGGGGGCTTGGCACAGATACGCAGTATTTT

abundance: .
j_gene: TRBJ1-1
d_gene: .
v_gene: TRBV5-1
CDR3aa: CASTPKNTEAFF
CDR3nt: TGCGCCAGCACCCCCAAGAACACTGAAGCTTTCTTT

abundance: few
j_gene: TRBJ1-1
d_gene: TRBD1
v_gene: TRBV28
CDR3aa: CASFTGERNTEAFF
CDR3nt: TGTGCCAGTTTCACAGGGGAGAGGAACACTGAAGCTTTCTTT

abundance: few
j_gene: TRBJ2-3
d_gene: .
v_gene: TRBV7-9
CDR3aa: CASSGGGPLTDTQYF
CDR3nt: TGTGCCAGCAGCGGGGGGGGCCCTCTCACAGATACGCAGTATTTT

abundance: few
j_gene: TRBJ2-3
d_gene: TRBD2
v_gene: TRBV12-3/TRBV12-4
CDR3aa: CASSLSGAPTDTQYF
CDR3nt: TGTGCCAGCAGTTTAAGCGGGGCCCCCACAGATACGCAGTATTTT

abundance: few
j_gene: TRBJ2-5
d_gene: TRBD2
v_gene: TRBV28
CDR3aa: CASNLGSSGQETQYF
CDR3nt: TGTGCCAGCAACTTAGGATCTAGCGGCCAAGAGACCCAGTACTTC

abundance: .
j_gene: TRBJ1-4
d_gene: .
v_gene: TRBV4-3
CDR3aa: CASSQEQDGGVTNEKLFF
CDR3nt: TGCGCCAGCAGCCAAGAGCAGGACGGGGGGGTCACTAATGAAAAACTGTTTTTT

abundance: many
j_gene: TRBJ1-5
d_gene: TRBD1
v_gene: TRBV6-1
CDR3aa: CASSFLQGDTKPQHF
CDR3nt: TGTGCCAGCAGTTTCCTACAGGGGGACACGAAACCCCAGCATTTT

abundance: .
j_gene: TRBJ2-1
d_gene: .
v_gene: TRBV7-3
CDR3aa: CASSSVPRGSSYNEQFF
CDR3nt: TGTGCCAGCAGCTCAGTCCCCCGCGGAAGCTCCTACAATGAGCAGTTCTTC

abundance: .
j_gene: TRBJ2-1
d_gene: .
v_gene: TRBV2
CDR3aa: CASKRDRLFF
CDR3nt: TGTGCCAGCAAGAGAGACAGGTTGTTCTTC

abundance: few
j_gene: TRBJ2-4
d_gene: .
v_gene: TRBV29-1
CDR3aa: CSARETLAKNIQYF
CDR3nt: TGCAGCGCGAGGGAGACTTTAGCCAAAAACATTCAGTACTTC

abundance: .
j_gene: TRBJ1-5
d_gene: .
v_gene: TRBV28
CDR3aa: CASKGGDKQPQHF
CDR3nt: TGTGCCAGCAAGGGGGGGGACAAGCAGCCCCAGCATTTT

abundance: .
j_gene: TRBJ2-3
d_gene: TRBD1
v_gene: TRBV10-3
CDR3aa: CAISENRGQRDTQYF
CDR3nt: TGTGCCATCAGTGAAAACAGGGGGCAGAGAGATACGCAGTATTTT

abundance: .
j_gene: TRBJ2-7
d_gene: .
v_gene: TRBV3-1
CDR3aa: CASSQVEGAYEQYF
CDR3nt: TGTGCCAGCAGCCAAGTGGAGGGGGCCTACGAGCAGTACTTC

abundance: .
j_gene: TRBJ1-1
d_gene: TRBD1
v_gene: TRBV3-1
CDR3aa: CASSLTTGRRYTEAFF
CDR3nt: TGTGCCAGCAGCCTCACGACAGGGCGAAGGTACACTGAAGCTTTCTTT

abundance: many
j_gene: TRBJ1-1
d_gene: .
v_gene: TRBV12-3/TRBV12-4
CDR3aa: CASRPWDTSPEAFF
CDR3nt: TGTGCCAGCAGACCCTGGGATACGAGCCCTGAAGCTTTCTTT

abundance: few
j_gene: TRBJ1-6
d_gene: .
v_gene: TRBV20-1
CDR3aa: CSAGHTPLHF
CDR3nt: TGCAGTGCGGGTCACACACCCCTCCACTTT

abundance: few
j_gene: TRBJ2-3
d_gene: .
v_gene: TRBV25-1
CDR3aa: CASSPGASRKTQYF
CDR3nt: TGTGCCAGCAGCCCAGGGGCAAGTCGTAAGACGCAGTATTTT

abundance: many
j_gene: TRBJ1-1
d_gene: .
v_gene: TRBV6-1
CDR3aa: CASTNPLNTEAFF
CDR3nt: TGTGCCAGCACCAACCCTCTGAACACTGAAGCTTTCTTT

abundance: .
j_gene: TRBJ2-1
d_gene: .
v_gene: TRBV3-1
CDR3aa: CASSQVEHEQFF
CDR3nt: TGTGCCAGCAGCCAAGTAGAGCATGAGCAGTTCTTC

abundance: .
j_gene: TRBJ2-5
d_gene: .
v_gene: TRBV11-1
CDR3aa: CASSLGQGKTQYF
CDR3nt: TGTGCCAGCAGCTTAGGCCAGGGAAAGACCCAGTACTTC